This T cell receptor (beta chain) emerged from a study of T cells in Graves' hyperthyroidism and ophthalmopathy. V dropped 0 bases and J dropped 4 bases, with 13 bases sitting between them. Germline-derived CDR1 and CDR2 are DFQATT and SNEGSKA (reference sequence). The CDR3 has 15 residues. Orbital computed tomography and thyroid ultrasound, together with serum TRAb and thyroxine and clinical symptoms, were used for diagnoses. As for this clonotype: Its antigen is still unknown.

Amplified TCR beta CDR3 regions derived from RNA transcripts. A first-round RT-PCR of the TCR CDR3 used the HTBI primer set. TCRdb reprocessed the multiplex PCR reads with MiXCR, giving one entry per CDR3 protein. The table records approximately 740,000 distinct CDR3 sequences, 14% of them present only once. Study-level results: Separation of ophthalmopathy from stable hyperthyroidism was achieved by a 13 V-J model. With a median lead of around 6.7 months before onset, the model predicted ophthalmopathy.

The sequence was obtained from a woman aged 18 to 35 with Graves' hyperthyroidism. The chain combines TRBV20-1 with TRBJ2-1; tentative D call: TRBD2 (6 bases). Sequenced material: blood. CDR3 in amino acids: CSAREVAGGYNEQFF. DNA of the CDR3: TGCAGTGCTAGAGAGGTAGCCGGAGGGTACAATGAGCAGTTCTTC.